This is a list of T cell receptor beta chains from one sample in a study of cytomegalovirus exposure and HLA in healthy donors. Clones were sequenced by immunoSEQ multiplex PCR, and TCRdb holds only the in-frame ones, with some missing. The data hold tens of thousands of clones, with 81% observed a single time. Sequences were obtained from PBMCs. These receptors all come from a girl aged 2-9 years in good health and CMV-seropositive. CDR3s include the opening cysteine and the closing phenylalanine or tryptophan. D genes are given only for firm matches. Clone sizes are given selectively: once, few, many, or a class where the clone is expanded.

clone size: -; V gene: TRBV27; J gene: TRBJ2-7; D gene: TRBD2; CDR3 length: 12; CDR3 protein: CASRGLSYEQYF; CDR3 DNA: TGTGCCAGCAGGGGACTATCCTACGAGCAGTACTTC
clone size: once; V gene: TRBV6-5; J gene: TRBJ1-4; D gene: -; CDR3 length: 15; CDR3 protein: CASSYYGYEDEKLFF; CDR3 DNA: TGTGCCAGCAGTTACTACGGGTATGAGGATGAAAAACTGTTTTTT
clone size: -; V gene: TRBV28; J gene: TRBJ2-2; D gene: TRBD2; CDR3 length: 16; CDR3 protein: CASSFGTSPMEGELFF; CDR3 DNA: TGTGCCAGCAGTTTTGGGACTAGCCCGATGGAGGGGGAGCTGTTTTTT
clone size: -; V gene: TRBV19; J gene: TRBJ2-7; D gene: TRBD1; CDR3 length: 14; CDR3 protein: CASRFSGQGYEQYF; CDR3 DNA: TGTGCCAGTCGGTTTTCGGGACAGGGCTACGAGCAGTACTTC
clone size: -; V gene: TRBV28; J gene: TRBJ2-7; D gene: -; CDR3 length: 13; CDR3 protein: CASSPTETYEQYF; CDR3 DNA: TGTGCCAGCAGCCCCACCGAAACTTACGAGCAGTACTTC
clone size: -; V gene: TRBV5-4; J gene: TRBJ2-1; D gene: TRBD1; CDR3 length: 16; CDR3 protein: CASSFSRDRAYNEQFF; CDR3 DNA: TGTGCCAGCAGCTTTTCCCGGGACAGGGCCTACAATGAGCAGTTCTTC
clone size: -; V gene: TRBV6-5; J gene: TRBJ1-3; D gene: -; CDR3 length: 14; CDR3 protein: CATRGQFSGNTIYF; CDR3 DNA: TGTGCCACCCGAGGACAGTTCTCTGGAAACACCATATATTTT
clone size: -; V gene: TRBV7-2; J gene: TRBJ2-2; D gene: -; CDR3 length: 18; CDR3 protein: CASSPRGLGSGWAGELFF; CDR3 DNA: TGTGCCAGCAGCCCCCGCGGGTTGGGCTCGGGATGGGCCGGGGAGCTGTTTTTT
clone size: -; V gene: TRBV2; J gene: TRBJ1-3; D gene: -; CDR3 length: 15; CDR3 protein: CASSVMGRSGNTIYF; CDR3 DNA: TGTGCCAGCAGTGTAATGGGGCGGTCTGGAAACACCATATATTTT
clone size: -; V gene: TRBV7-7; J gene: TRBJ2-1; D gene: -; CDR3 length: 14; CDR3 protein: CASSFRRDYNEQFF; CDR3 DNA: TGTGCCAGCAGCTTTCGGCGGGACTACAATGAGCAGTTCTTC
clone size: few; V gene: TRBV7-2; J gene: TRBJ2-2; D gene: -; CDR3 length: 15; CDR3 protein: CASSWAGTNTGELFF; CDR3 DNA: TGTGCCAGCAGCTGGGCCGGGACTAACACCGGGGAGCTGTTTTTT
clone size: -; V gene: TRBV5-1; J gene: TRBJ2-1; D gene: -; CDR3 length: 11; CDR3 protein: CASSSGSKQFF; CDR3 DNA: TGCGCCAGCAGCTCAGGGTCCAAGCAGTTCTTC
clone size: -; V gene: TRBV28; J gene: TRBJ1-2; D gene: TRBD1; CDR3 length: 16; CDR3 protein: CASSSPWTGGAGGYTF; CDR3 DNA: TGTGCCAGCAGTTCGCCCTGGACAGGGGGCGCGGGTGGCTACACCTTC
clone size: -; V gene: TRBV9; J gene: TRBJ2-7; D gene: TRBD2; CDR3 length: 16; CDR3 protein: CASSVASASGSYEQYF; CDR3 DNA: TGTGCCAGCAGCGTAGCTTCAGCTAGCGGGAGCTACGAGCAGTACTTC
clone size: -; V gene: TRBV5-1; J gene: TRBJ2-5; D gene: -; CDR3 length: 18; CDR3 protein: CASRKFRIPESIGETQYF; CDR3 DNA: TGCGCCAGCAGGAAGTTCCGTATTCCTGAATCGATCGGGGAGACCCAGTACTTC
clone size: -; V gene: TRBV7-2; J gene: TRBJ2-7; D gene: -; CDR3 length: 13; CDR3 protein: CASSFPGLTQQYF; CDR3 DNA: TGTGCCAGCAGCTTCCCAGGACTAACACAGCAGTACTTC
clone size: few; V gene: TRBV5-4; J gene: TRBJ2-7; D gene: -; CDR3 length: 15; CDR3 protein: CASSSTGTTSYEQYF; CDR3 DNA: TGTGCCAGCAGCTCAACCGGGACAACCTCCTACGAGCAGTACTTC
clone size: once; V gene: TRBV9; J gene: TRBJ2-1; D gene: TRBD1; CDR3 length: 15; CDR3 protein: CASSVDGDSYNEQFF; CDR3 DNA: TGTGCCAGCAGCGTAGATGGGGACAGTTACAATGAGCAGTTCTTC
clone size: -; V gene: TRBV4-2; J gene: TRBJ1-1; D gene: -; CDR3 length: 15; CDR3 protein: CASSQPGQKNTEAFF; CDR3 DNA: TGTGCCAGCAGCCAACCAGGACAGAAGAACACTGAAGCTTTCTTT
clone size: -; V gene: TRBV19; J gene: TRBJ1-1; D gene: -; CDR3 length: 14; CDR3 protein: CASKREVGNTEAFF; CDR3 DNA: TGTGCCAGTAAACGCGAGGTGGGGAACACTGAAGCTTTCTTT
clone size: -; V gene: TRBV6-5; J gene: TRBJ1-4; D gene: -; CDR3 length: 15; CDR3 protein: CASSTRTARSEKLFF; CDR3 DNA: TGTGCCAGCAGTACTAGGACAGCTAGGAGTGAAAAACTGTTTTTT
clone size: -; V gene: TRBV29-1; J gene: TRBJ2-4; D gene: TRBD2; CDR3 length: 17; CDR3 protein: CSVGTSGTIATKNIQYF; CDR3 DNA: TGCAGCGTCGGGACTAGCGGGACAATTGCGACCAAAAACATTCAGTACTTC
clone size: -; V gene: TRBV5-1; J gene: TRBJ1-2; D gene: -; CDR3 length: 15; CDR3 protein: CASSLFREDDYGYTF; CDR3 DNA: TGCGCCAGCAGCTTGTTTCGGGAAGACGACTATGGCTACACCTTC
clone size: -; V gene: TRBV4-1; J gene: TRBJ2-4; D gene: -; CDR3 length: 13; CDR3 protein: CASSQEPTDIQYF; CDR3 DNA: TGCGCCAGCAGCCAAGAACCCACTGACATTCAGTACTTC
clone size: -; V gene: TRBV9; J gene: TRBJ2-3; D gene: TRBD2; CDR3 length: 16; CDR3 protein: CASSVAARLALETQYF; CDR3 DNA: TGTGCCAGCAGCGTAGCAGCCAGACTAGCCTTAGAAACGCAGTATTTT
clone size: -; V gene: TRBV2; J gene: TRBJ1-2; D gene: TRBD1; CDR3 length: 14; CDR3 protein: CASSEGTGGYGYTF; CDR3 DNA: TGTGCCAGCAGTGAGGGGACAGGGGGTTATGGCTACACCTTC
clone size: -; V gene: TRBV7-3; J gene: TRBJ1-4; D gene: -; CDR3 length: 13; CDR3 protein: CASGEGRGEKLFF; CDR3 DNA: TGTGCCAGCGGTGAGGGGAGGGGCGAAAAACTGTTTTTT
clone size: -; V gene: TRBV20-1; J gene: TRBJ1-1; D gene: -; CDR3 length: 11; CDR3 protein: CSARQNTEAFF; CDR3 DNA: TGCAGTGCTAGACAGAACACTGAAGCTTTCTTT
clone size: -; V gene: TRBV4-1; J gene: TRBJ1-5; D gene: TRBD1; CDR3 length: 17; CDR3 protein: CASSPYPPGQLNQPQHF; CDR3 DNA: TGCGCCAGCAGCCCCTACCCTCCGGGACAGCTAAATCAGCCCCAGCATTTT
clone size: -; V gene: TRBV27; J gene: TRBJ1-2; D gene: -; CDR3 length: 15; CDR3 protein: CASRGASHFNYGYTF; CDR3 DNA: TGTGCCAGCAGGGGGGCCTCACATTTCAACTATGGCTACACCTTC
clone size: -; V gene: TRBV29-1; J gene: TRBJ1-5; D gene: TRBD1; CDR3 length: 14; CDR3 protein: CSVAGQGSNQPQHF; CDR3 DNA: TGCAGCGTCGCCGGACAGGGCAGCAATCAGCCCCAGCATTTT
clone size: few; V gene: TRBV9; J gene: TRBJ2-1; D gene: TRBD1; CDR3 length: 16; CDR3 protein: CASSVDEGASYNEQFF; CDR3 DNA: TGTGCCAGCAGCGTAGACGAGGGGGCATCCTACAATGAGCAGTTCTTC
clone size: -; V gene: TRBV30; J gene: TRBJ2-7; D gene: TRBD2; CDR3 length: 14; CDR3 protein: CAWSVGGSGYEQYF; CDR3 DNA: TGTGCCTGGAGTGTCGGCGGGAGTGGGTACGAGCAGTACTTC
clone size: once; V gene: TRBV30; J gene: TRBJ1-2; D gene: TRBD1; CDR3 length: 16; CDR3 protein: CAWSSFNRGRKYGYTF; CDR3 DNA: TGTGCCTGGAGTTCTTTCAACAGGGGGCGCAAATATGGCTACACCTTC
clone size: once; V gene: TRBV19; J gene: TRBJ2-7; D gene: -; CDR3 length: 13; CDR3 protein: CASTPPGRYEQYF; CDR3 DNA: TGTGCCAGTACTCCCCCAGGGCGCTACGAGCAGTACTTC
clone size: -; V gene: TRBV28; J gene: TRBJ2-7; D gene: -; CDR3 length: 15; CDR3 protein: CASSHAGTGPYEQYF; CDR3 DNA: TGTGCCAGCAGCCACGCCGGAACAGGACCCTACGAGCAGTACTTC
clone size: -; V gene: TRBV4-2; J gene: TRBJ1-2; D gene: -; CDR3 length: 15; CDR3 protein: CASSQQGIWDYGYTF; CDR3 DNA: TGTGCCAGCAGCCAACAGGGAATTTGGGACTATGGCTACACCTTC
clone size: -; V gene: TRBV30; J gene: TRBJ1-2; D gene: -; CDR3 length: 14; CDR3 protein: CAWGEQGTKGGYTF; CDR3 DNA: TGTGCCTGGGGTGAGCAGGGGACCAAGGGTGGCTACACCTTC
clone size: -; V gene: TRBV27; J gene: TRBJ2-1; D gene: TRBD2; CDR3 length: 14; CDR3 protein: CASNGLAAYNEQFF; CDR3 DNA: TGTGCCAGCAACGGACTAGCGGCTTACAATGAGCAGTTCTTC
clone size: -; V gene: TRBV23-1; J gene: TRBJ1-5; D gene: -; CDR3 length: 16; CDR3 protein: CASSQNLRTEDQPQHF; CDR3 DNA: TGCGCCAGCAGTCAAAATCTCCGGACAGAAGATCAGCCCCAGCATTTT